The 17 T cell receptor beta chains presented below share a single source sample, sequenced in a study of CD8 T cells in ankylosing spondylitis. Antigen specificity for these receptors is unknown. Study findings and constraints: Ankylosing spondylitis blood appeared to be characterized by a TCR beta motif of about eight highly homologous variants.

One entry per CDR3 protein, called by TCRdb with MiXCR from the 5' RACE reads. The repertoire includes a few hundred thousand distinct CDR3 sequences, 20% to 25% of them detected once, and 15% to 20% sits in the top ten. Sequencing input: blood, either unsorted or a sorted T cell fraction (not recorded which). The receptors were sampled from a male donor with ankylosing spondylitis.

There are a few counts of this clonotype. The chain joins TRBV29-1 to TRBJ2-3; 12 nucleotides align to TRBD2. V shed 4 bases, J shed 4 bases, and the junction held 6 bases outside the gene matches. The V gene's germline CDR1 is SQVTM and CDR2 ANQGSEA. The CDR3 covers 15 residues. The CDR3 sequence is CSVVRLAGAPDTQYF. CDR3 DNA: TGCAGCGTTGTTCGACTAGCGGGAGCCCCAGATACGCAGTATTTT.

This chain links TRBV20-1 with TRBJ1-6; TRBD1 matches at 12 bases. CDR1 DFQATT and CDR2 SNEGSKA come from the germline V gene (reference sequence). The CDR3 is made up of 14 amino acids. Trimming removed 5 bases from V and 6 bases from J; junction bases left unmatched: 2. CDR3 bases: TGCAGTGCTGGGGACAGGGGGCCTAATTCACCCCTCCACTTT. Amino acid sequence: CSAGDRGPNSPLHF.

This clonotype was recorded a few times. CDR3 sequence: CASSLNRDGNTIYF. In DNA, the CDR3 is TGTGCCAGCAGCTTAAATAGGGACGGAAACACCATATATTTT. The chain combines TRBV7-9 with TRBJ1-3; D might be TRBD1 (5 bases). The CDR3 runs to 14 residues. Per germline, CDR1 SEHNR and CDR2 FQNEAQ (reference sequence). Trimming shortened V by 2 bases and J by 4 bases, and 9 bases separated the two germline ends.

The rearrangement uses TRBV27 and TRBJ2-1; D is ambiguous. The CDR3 is made up of 13 amino acids. Germline loops: CDR1 MNHEY, CDR2 SMNVEV (reference sequence). Deletions cut 2 bases from V and 8 bases from J, with 10 bases between. The CDR3 nucleotides read TGTGCCAGCAGTTTAAGGTGGGCGTATGAGCAGTTCTTC. Translating gives CASSLRWAYEQFF.

This chain joins TRBV28 and TRBJ2-1, with D tentatively TRBD1 (6 bases). V was trimmed by 5 bases and J by 2 bases, leaving 16 bases between them. Germline V lookup: CDR1 MDHEN, CDR2 SYDVKM. This CDR3 spans 16 amino acids. The CDR3 here is CASSRPQGTTYNEQFF. The CDR3 nucleotides read TGTGCCAGCAGTCGCCCGCAGGGGACCACCTACAATGAGCAGTTCTTC. Supplemented by reference TRBV28 and TRBJ2-1, the full variable domain reads DVKVTQSSRYLVKRTGEKVFLECVQDMDHENMFWYRQDPGLGLRLIYFSYDVKMKEKGDIPEGYSVSREKKERFSLILESASTNQTSMYLCASSRPQGTTYNEQFFGPGTRLTVL.

The chain is built from TRBV25-1 and TRBJ2-7; 7 bases agree with TRBD1. Looked up from germline, CDR1 is MGHDK and CDR2 is SYGVNS. V lost 6 bases to trimming and J lost 6 bases; unmatched junction nucleotides: 8. This CDR3 is built from 13 residues. For the CDR3, the DNA is TGTGCCAGCAGGAGGACAGGTCAAGGCGAGCAGTACTTC. Amino acid sequence: CASRRTGQGEQYF.

This clonotype was recorded a few times. The V gene is TRBV6-1, the J gene TRBJ2-2; D perhaps matches TRBD1 (6 bases). Germline CDR1 reads MNHNS; CDR2 reads SASEGT. V lost 7 bases and J lost 2, with 11 bases in between. The CDR3 contains 14 residues. The DNA of the CDR3 is TGTGCCAGCACTGAGACAGGAAACACCGGGGAGCTGTTTTTT. Residues: CASTETGNTGELFF.

The chain carries TRBV28 and TRBJ1-4; D call uncertain. V dropped 5 bases and J dropped 8 bases, with 24 bases sitting between them. The germline gives CDR1 MDHEN, CDR2 SYDVKM. The CDR3 is 17 amino acids. The CDR3 here is CASSATPGRRSEEKLFF. CDR3 in DNA: TGTGCCAGCAGTGCGACCCCGGGCCGGCGCTCGGAAGAAAAACTGTTTTTT.

This clonotype was found a few times. The chain is built from TRBV29-1 and TRBJ2-7; no definite D call. V was pared by 5 bases and J by 0 bases, with 11 bases between. Germline-derived CDR1 and CDR2 are SQVTM and ANQGSEA. The CDR3 sequence is 13 residues long. The CDR3 region is CSVRGTNSYEQYF. The DNA for the CDR3 is TGCAGCGTTCGAGGTACAAACTCCTACGAGCAGTACTTC.

This clonotype was counted many times. V is TRBV7-2 and J is TRBJ2-3; 13 bases map to TRBD2. Germline loops: CDR1 SGHTA, CDR2 FQGNSA. The V segment lost 4 bases and the J segment 4 bases; nucleotides outside the gene matches: 5. This CDR3 is 16 amino acids long. CDR3 bases: TGTGCCAGCAGCTCCGGACTAGCGGGAGCCTCAGATACGCAGTATTTT. Protein product: CASSSGLAGASDTQYF.

This clonotype appeared a few times. The chain couples TRBV25-1 to TRBJ1-2; TRBD1 is a possible D gene (5 bases). Per germline, CDR1 MGHDK and CDR2 SYGVNS. V was trimmed by 3 bases and J by 8 bases, leaving 16 bases between them. CDR3 length: 14 amino acids. CDR3 nucleotides: TGTGCCAGCAGTGAGCGTCGGGACCAGGCAGGCTACACCTTC. Its protein product is CASSERRDQAGYTF.

This clonotype showed up just a few times. This sequence joins TRBV5-1 and TRBJ2-2; no clear D. Germline V gives CDR1 SGHRS, CDR2 YFSETQ. The V gene lost 4 bases and the J gene lost 2 bases, with 9 bases spanning the gap. The CDR3 is 14 amino acids. This CDR3 reads CASSEVTNTGELFF. The CDR3 bases are TGCGCCAGCAGCGAGGTAACCAACACCGGGGAGCTGTTTTTT.

This chain joins TRBV6-5 and TRBJ1-2, with TRBD1 matching over 9 bases. The CDR3 covers 16 residues. CDR1 and CDR2 (germline): MNHEY, SVGAGI. The V and J ends lost 7 bases and 1 base, in that order; junction bases with no gene match: 10. The CDR3 spells CASISGTGPLNYGYTF. The DNA for the CDR3 is TGTGCCAGCATTTCCGGGACAGGGCCTCTTAACTATGGCTACACCTTC.

This clonotype was seen a handful of times. This sequence joins TRBV20-1 and TRBJ2-1; TRBD2 matches 13 bases. The CDR3 is 14 residues long. CDR1 DFQATT and CDR2 SNEGSKA come from the germline V gene (reference sequence). V was clipped by 6 bases and J by 5 bases; unmatched bases: 4. In nucleotides, the CDR3 is TGCAGTGCCACAGGGACTAGCGGGAACAATGAGCAGTTCTTC. Amino acid sequence: CSATGTSGNNEQFF.

The table lists this clonotype with a few counts. This chain uses TRBV9 with TRBJ2-7, with 8 bases identical to TRBD2. Germline trimming cut 4 bases from V and 3 bases from J; bases unmatched to any gene: 9. CDR3 size: 15 residues. Germline loops: CDR1 SGDLS, CDR2 YYNGEE. CDR3 sequence: CASSPRIAGYYEQYF. The CDR3 DNA sequence: TGTGCCAGCAGCCCCCGGATAGCGGGATACTACGAGCAGTACTTC.

This clonotype was picked up a small number of times. The CDR3 DNA follows: TGTGCCAGCAGCTTAGACCCTGGACTAGCGGGAAGCACCGGGGAGCTGTTTTTT. Translated, it gives CASSLDPGLAGSTGELFF. V gene TRBV11-2 combines with J gene TRBJ2-2, with 12 bases lining up with TRBD2. Germline CDR1 and CDR2: SGHAT and FQNNGV. J lost 4 bases, V lost 0 bases, and 6 bases had no gene match. The CDR3 sequence is 18 residues long.

This clonotype was seen a handful of times. This rearrangement joins TRBV5-1 to TRBJ2-1; 10 bases map to TRBD1. The CDR3 extends over 16 amino acids. Germline V gene lookup returns CDR1 SGHRS and CDR2 YFSETQ. V lost 1 base and J lost 3; bases outside the gene matches: 4. The CDR3 is CASSLQGTGDYNEQFF. The CDR3 DNA sequence: TGCGCCAGCAGCTTGCAGGGGACAGGGGACTACAATGAGCAGTTCTTC. The variable domain in full, completed from reference TRBV5-1 and TRBJ2-1, reads KAGVTQTPRYLIKTRGQQVTLSCSPISGHRSVSWYQQTPGQGLQFLFEYFSETQRNKGNFPGRFSGRQFSNSRSEMNVSTLELGDSALYLCASSLQGTGDYNEQFFGPGTRLTVL.